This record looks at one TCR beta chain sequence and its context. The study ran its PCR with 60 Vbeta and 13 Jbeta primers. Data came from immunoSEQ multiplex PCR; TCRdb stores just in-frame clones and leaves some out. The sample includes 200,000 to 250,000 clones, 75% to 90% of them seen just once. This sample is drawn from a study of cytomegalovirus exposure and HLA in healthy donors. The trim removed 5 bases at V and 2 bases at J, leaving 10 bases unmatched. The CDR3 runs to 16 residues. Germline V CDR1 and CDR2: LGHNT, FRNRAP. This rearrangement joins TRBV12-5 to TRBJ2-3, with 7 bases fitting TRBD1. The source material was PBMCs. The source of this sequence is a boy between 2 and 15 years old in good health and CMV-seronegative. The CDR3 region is CASGPGTASFTDTQYF. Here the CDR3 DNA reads TGTGCTAGTGGTCCCGGGACAGCAAGTTTCACAGATACGCAGTATTTT. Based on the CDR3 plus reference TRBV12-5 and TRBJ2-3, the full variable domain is DARVTQTPRHKVTEMGQEVTMRCQPILGHNTVFWYRQTMMQGLELLAYFRNRAPLDDSGMPKDRFSAEMPDATLATLKIQPSEPRDSAVYFCASGPGTASFTDTQYFGPGTRLTVL.